This record looks at one T cell receptor (beta chain) sequence and its context. Its specificity is not known. The trim removed 6 bases at V and 4 bases at J, leaving 4 bases unmatched. The CDR3 totals 13 residues. Data came from immunoSEQ multiplex PCR; TCRdb stores just in-frame clones and leaves some out. This table holds around 79,000 clones, around 90% found once. This sample was included in a study of T cell responses to AZD1222 COVID-19 vaccine. Study background: Second-dose timings of about 4 or about 12 weeks were pooled.

Points from the study as a whole: Reports indicate that nearly half of spike-specific TCRs are directed at unmutated variant regions. Regions 160-218 and 743-854 dominated among vaccine-associated CD4 TCRs spanning spike. Spike-specific TCR breadth rose after two AZD1222 doses, and depth rose as well.

This sequence joins TRBV12-3 or TRBV12-4 and TRBJ1-2, with 8 bases lining up with TRBD1. This clonotype was sampled from an adult in good health. The source was peripheral blood, collected on day 0 of AZD1222 vaccination. CDR3 sequence: CASSGGQGYGYTF. The CDR3, as DNA: TGTGCCAGCAGCGGTGGACAGGGCTATGGCTACACCTTC.